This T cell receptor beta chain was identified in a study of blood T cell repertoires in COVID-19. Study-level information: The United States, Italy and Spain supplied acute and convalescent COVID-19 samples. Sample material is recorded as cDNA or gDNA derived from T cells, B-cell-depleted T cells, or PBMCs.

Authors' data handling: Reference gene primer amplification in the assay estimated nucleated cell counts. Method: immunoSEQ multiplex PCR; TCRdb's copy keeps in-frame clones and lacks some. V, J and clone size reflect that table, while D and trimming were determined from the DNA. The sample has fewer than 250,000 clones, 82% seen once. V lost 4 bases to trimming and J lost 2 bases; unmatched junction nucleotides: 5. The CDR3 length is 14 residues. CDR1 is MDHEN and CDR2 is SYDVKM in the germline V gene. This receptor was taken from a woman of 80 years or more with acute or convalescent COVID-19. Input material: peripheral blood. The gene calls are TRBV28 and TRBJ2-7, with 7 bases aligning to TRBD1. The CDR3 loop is CASSSPGQTYEQYF. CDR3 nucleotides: TGTGCCAGCAGTTCACCGGGACAGACCTACGAGCAGTACTTC.